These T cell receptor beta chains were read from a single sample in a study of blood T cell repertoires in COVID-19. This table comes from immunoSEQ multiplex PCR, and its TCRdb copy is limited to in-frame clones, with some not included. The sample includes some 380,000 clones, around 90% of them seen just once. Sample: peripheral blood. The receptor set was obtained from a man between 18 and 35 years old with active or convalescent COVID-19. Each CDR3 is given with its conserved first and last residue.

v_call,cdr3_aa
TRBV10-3,CAITPGQGYYGYTF
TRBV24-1,CATSDPGQGPDTQYF
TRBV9,CASSVEAPRGGRSTDTQYF
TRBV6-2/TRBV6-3,CASSRGTGLDEQYF
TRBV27,CASSFHLLAGGRDEQFF
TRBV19,CASAQTYSGNTIYF
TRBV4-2,CASSLNGADSTDTQYF
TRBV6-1,CASSERENTEAFF
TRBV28,CASRNQGLLNTEAFF
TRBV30,CAWSPYPPYSGNTIYF
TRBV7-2,CASSARNGSPLHF
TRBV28,CASSLQRLAGARETQYF
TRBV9,CASSETGANEKLFF
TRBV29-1,CSVGGRLTDTQYF
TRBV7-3,CASSDLSYEQYF
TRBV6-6,CASRSRVDYSYEQYF
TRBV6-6,CASSYEAPGETQYF
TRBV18,CASSPAVASPDNEQFF
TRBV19,CASSIWGEAQYF
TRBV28,CASSVGTNSNQPQHF
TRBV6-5,CASSLGQGHRIGFF
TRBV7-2,CASSFLSNYGYTF
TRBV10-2,CATSRQGIIYEQYF
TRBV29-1,CSGRTGSWEQYF
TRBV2,CASSNPPRRDEKLFF
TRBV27,CASRRIAGDEQYF
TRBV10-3,CATDRGQGYEQYF
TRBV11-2,CASSLVAGGPGEQFF
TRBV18,CASSRADSLGYGYTF
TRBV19,CASSISSRESQETQYF
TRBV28,CASSSTTTMGQGVETQYF
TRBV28,CASSFLASYEQYF